Listed here is a single T cell receptor (beta chain). These data belong to a study of T cells after yellow fever vaccination. TCR cDNA, made by 5'RACE template switching, carried an added universal primer site and UMIs. TCRdb re-called the 5' RACE reads through MiXCR, storing one row per CDR3 protein. This table has 300,000 to 350,000 distinct CDR3 sequences, around 4.4% appearing once. The source of this sequence is a man younger than 35 who received the YFV17D yellow fever vaccine. The sequences come from PBMCs, collected 15 days after the yellow fever booster vaccination.

The CDR3 region has the DNA TGTGCCAGCAGGCGATTTAGCGGGGACCAAGAGACCCAGTACTTC. As protein: CASRRFSGDQETQYF. V is TRBV6-2 or TRBV6-3 and J is TRBJ2-5; 8 bases line up with TRBD2. Looked up from germline, CDR1 is MNHEY and CDR2 is SVGEGT. V shed 6 bases, J shed 0 bases, and the junction held 6 bases outside the gene matches. This CDR3 comprises 15 residues.